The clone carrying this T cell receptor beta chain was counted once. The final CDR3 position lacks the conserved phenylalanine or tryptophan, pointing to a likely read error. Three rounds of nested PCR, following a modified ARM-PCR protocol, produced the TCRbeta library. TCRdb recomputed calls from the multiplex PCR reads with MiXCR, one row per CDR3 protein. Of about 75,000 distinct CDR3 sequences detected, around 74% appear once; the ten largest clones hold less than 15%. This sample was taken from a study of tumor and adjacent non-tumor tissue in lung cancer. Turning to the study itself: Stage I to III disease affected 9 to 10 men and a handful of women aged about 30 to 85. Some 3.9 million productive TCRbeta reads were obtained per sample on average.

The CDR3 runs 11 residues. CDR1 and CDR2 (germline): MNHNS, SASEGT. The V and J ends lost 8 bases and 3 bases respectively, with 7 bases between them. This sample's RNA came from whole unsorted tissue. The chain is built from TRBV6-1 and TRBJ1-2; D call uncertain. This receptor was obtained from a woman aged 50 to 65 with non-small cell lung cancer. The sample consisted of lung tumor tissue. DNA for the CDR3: TGTGCCAGCCACCGGGACTATGGCTACACCTTA. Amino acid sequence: CASHRDYGYTL.